Following are 16 T cell receptor beta chains from one sample sequenced in a study of blood T cell repertoires in COVID-19. Some clones are missing from TCRdb's copy, which holds only in-frame ones; the method was immunoSEQ multiplex PCR. The sample consists of fewer than 20,000 clones, about 86% of them appearing once. Source material: peripheral blood. These receptors originate from a human donor in a cohort sampled during active COVID-19.

The chain joins TRBV6-2 or TRBV6-3 to TRBJ1-5, with 10 positions matching TRBD1. The V gene end was trimmed by 2 bases and the J gene end by 1 base; junction bases not matched to a gene: 14. The germline V gene encodes CDR1 MNHEY and CDR2 SVGEGT. The CDR3 runs 20 residues. CDR3 nucleotide sequence: TGTGCCAGCAGTTACCCGGGACAGGGGTCATACCTCGGAAGCAATCAGCCCCAGCATTTT. As protein: CASSYPGQGSYLGSNQPQHF.

The chain uses TRBV19 and TRBJ2-7, with D possibly matching TRBD2 (6 bases). Germline-derived CDR1 and CDR2 are LNHDA and SQIVND (reference sequence). The CDR3 length is 15 residues. V lost 1 base and J 0 bases, leaving 10 bases between the germline ends. In DNA, the CDR3 is TGTGCCAGTAGTATAGTAGCGGATAGCTCCTACGAGCAGTACTTC. Encoded protein: CASSIVADSSYEQYF.

This clone was seen only a few times. The J gene is TRBJ2-4, the V gene TRBV7-2; D may be TRBD2 (6 bases). Trimming took off 1 base at V and 1 base at J, with 11 bases between the two ends. Germline V CDR1 and CDR2: SGHTA, FQGNSA. The length of the CDR3 is 16 residues. The CDR3 DNA reads as TGTGCCAGCAGCTTAGTCCTCCGGGGGGCCAAAAACATTCAGTACTTC. It yields the protein CASSLVLRGAKNIQYF.

The CDR3 sequence: CAISGELTSAHEQYF. CDR3 bases: TGTGCCATCTCCGGGGAGCTTACTAGCGCCCACGAGCAGTACTTC. The chain carries TRBV10-3 and TRBJ2-7, with 7 bases identical to TRBD2. The CDR3 covers 15 residues. Germline V gene lookup returns CDR1 ENHRY and CDR2 SYGVKD. The V and J ends lost 8 bases and 5 bases, in that order; junction bases with no gene match: 15.

J is TRBJ2-5 and V is TRBV30, with 8 bases identical to TRBD1. This CDR3 is built from 15 residues. Germline CDR1 is GTSNPN and CDR2 is SVGIG (reference sequence). The junction had 11 bases not matched to a gene; V was cut back by 3 bases and J by 5 bases. CDR3 coding DNA: TGTGCCTGGAGCCGTTCGCCAGGGGGCTTTGAGACCCAGTACTTC. Protein product: CAWSRSPGGFETQYF. The full variable domain, in which reference TRBV30 and TRBJ2-5 provide the parts outside the CDR3, is SQTIHQWPATLVQPVGSPLSLECTVEGTSNPNLYWYRQAAGRGLQLLFYSVGIGQISSEVPQNLSASRPQDRQFILSSKKLLLSDSGFYLCAWSRSPGGFETQYFGPGTRLLVL.

This clone was detected only once. The CDR3 DNA is TGCGCCAGCAGCCCCCATGGGGGACAGGGGCCCTACGAGCAGTACTTC. This gives the protein CASSPHGGQGPYEQYF. The genes are TRBV5-1 and TRBJ2-7; 10 bases agree with TRBD1. CDR3 length: 16 amino acids. Germline CDR1 reads SGHRS; CDR2 reads YFSETQ. After removal of 4 bases from V and 2 bases from J, the junction contained 9 bases not matched to a gene.

J is TRBJ2-1 and V is TRBV7-3; D is perhaps TRBD1 (6 bases). Trimming took 5 bases from V and 5 from J, leaving 16 bases between them. The V gene's germline CDR1 is SGHTA and CDR2 FQGTGA. CDR3 length: 15 residues. The CDR3 sequence is CASSLSRDINNEQFF. The DNA for the CDR3 is TGTGCCAGCAGCCTCAGCCGGGACATCAACAATGAGCAGTTCTTC.

The V gene is TRBV10-1, the J gene TRBJ2-7; TRBD2 aligns across 11 bases. The germline CDR1 and CDR2 sequences are WNHNN and SYGVQD (reference sequence). The CDR3 is 16 residues long. V shed 2 bases, J shed 5 bases, and the junction held 8 bases outside the gene matches. CDR3 protein: CASSEISGRASDEQYF. CDR3 bases: TGCGCCAGCAGTGAGATTAGCGGGAGGGCCAGCGACGAGCAGTACTTC.

The CDR3 nucleotides are TGTGCCAGCAGTTTGTTAGGATCTAGTGACGAGCAGTACTTC. Protein product: CASSLLGSSDEQYF. The rearrangement joins TRBV28 to TRBJ2-7; unclear D gene. Germline loops: CDR1 MDHEN, CDR2 SYDVKM. V shed 3 bases and J shed 5 bases, with 14 bases lying between them. The CDR3 is made up of 14 amino acids.

J is TRBJ1-4 and V is TRBV4-3; D remains unclear. The germline V gene has CDR1 LGHNA and CDR2 YSLEER. CDR3 size: 17 residues. The V end was cut by 0 bases, the J end by 6 bases, with 17 bases between. CDR3 sequence: CASSQEVKRGGHEKLFF. The CDR3 DNA reads as TGCGCCAGCAGCCAAGAGGTGAAGCGGGGAGGTCATGAAAAACTGTTTTTT.

J is TRBJ2-3 and V is TRBV14; a possible D gene is TRBD2 (5 bases). V lost 4 bases, J lost 6 bases, and 17 bases lay in between. Germline lookup yields CDR1 SGHDN and CDR2 FVKESK. The CDR3 contains 15 residues. CDR3 nucleotides: TGTGCCAGCAGCCCAATGACTATTGGCGGGGATACGCAGTATTTT. Its protein is CASSPMTIGGDTQYF.

CDR3 in DNA: TGTGCCAGCAGCGTCATCACTAGCGTGGGCACCGGGGAGCTGTTTTTT. Protein product: CASSVITSVGTGELFF. This sequence joins TRBV9 and TRBJ2-2; the match to TRBD2 covers 7 bases. The CDR3 totals 16 residues. V dropped 2 bases and J dropped 4; count of bases not matched to a gene: 8. Per the germline V gene, CDR1 is SGDLS and CDR2 is YYNGEE.

The sample holds a few counts of this clone. This sequence joins TRBV4-1 and TRBJ2-3; 8 bases align to TRBD2. From germline, CDR1 is MGHRA and CDR2 YSYEKL. J gave up 1 base and V 2 bases, and 5 bases lay outside the gene matches. The CDR3 covers 16 residues. The CDR3 here is CASSQPTSGRTDTQYF. CDR3 nucleotides: TGCGCCAGCAGCCAACCTACTAGCGGTCGCACAGATACGCAGTATTTT.

V usage is TRBV27 and J usage is TRBJ2-7; 9 bases map to TRBD1. The CDR3 is made up of 15 amino acids. In germline, CDR1 is MNHEY, CDR2 SMNVEV (reference sequence). Trimming removed 5 bases from V and 3 bases from J; junction bases left unmatched: 8. The chain's CDR3 is CASSDTGTGIYEQYF. In DNA, the CDR3 is TGTGCCAGCAGTGATACCGGGACAGGGATCTACGAGCAGTACTTC.

The chain links TRBV19 to TRBJ2-4; D is unresolved. The CDR3 is made up of 14 amino acids. Trimming removed 5 bases from V and 5 bases from J, with 13 bases in between. From germline, CDR1 is LNHDA and CDR2 SQIVND (reference sequence). CDR3 coding DNA: TGTGCCAGTAGTCTTCTAGGTTACGAAAACATTCAGTACTTC. It yields the protein CASSLLGYENIQYF. Full variable domain (outside the CDR3, taken from reference TRBV19 and TRBJ2-4): DGGITQSPKYLFRKEGQNVTLSCEQNLNHDAMYWYRQDPGQGLRLIYYSQIVNDFQKGDIAEGYSVSREKKESFPLTVTSAQKNPTAFYLCASSLLGYENIQYFGAGTRLSVL.

The gene calls are TRBV18 and TRBJ1-2, with 11 bases lining up with TRBD1. CDR3 length: 18 residues. Germline assignment: CDR1 KGHSH and CDR2 LQKENI. Trimming took 6 bases from V and 0 from J; bases not matched to a gene: 12. The CDR3 loop reads CASSSQSGQGGPNYGYTF. The CDR3 DNA follows: TGTGCCAGCTCCAGCCAGTCGGGACAGGGGGGGCCTAACTATGGCTACACCTTC.